Sequencing of this TCR beta chain was carried out in a study of preoperative IRX-2 immunotherapy in early breast cancer. Treatment meaning: preoperative locoregional IRX-2 cytokine immunotherapy. V lost 3 bases, J lost 0 bases, and 3 bases lay in between. Germline CDR1 and CDR2: KGHSH and LQKENI. The length of the CDR3 is 13 residues. Profiling relied on immunoSEQ multiplex PCR, and the TCRdb table lists in-frame clones only, not all of them. The sample shows approximately 44,000 clones, approximately 95% of them seen only once. The V gene is TRBV18, the J gene TRBJ1-3; D is ambiguous. The TCR was taken from a human donor with breast cancer. The material was tumor tissue, obtained after IRX-2 immunotherapy. The CDR3 DNA follows: TGTGCCAGCTCACCGAGCTCTGGAAACACCATATATTTT. It translates to CASSPSSGNTIYF.